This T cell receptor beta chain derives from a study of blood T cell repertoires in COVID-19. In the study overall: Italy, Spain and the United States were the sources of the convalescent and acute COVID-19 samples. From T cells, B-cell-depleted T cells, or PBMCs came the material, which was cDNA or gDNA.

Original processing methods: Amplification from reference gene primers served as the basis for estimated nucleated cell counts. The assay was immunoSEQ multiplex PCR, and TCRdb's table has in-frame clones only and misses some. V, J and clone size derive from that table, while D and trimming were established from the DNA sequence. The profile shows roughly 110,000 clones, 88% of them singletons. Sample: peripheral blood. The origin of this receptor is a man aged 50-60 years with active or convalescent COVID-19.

CDR3 DNA: TGTGCCAGCCAAACGGGACACTCCACAGATACGCAGTATTTT. It codes for CASQTGHSTDTQYF. This chain joins TRBV7-2 and TRBJ2-3; perhaps TRBD1 as D (6 bases). Germline CDR1 reads SGHTA; CDR2 reads FQGNSA. This CDR3 comprises 14 residues. V was shortened by 8 bases and J by 2 bases, with 14 bases between the two germline ends.